This record concerns one TCR beta chain sequence. In TCRdb, the RT-PCR reads were re-called with MiXCR into one record per CDR3 protein. This table has roughly 960,000 distinct CDR3 sequences, under 20% appearing once. The record originates from a study of patients and donors after allogeneic stem cell transplantation. The clonotype was recovered from a human donor who was either an allogeneic HSCT recipient or a stem cell or donor lymphocyte infusion donor (not recorded which). It is not recorded whose cells these are; they may come from a transplant donor. The specimen sequenced was blood, either unsorted or a sorted T cell fraction (not recorded which).

The CDR3 region has the DNA TGTGCCAGCAGCAATTACCGTATCCGGGACAGGGTCAGCTCCTATAATTCACCCCTCCACTTT. It encodes CASSNYRIRDRVSSYNSPLHF. This chain uses TRBV28 with TRBJ1-6; 9 bases are shared with TRBD1. V trimming: 6 bases; J trimming: 0 bases; junction bases outside the gene matches: 18. CDR1 is MDHEN and CDR2 is SYDVKM in the germline V gene. CDR3 size: 21 residues.